This T cell receptor beta chain was sequenced in a study of T-cell reconstitution after alpha-beta-depleted transplantation in children. The TCRbeta library was prepared with unique molecular identifiers. TCRdb re-analysed the PCR reads in MiXCR, keeping a single row per CDR3 protein. The table lists approximately 93,000 distinct CDR3 sequences, roughly 7.7% of them singletons, with just under 7% in the top ten. CDR1 is DFQATT and CDR2 is SNEGSKA in the germline V gene (reference sequence). The CDR3 consists of 15 residues. Trimming took 3 bases from V and 4 from J, leaving 17 bases between them. Many counts were recorded for this clonotype.

The specimen comprised PBMCs from the stem cell graft donor, sampled from the stem cell graft. This receptor was identified in a human donor who donated a stem cell graft to a child with congenital amegakaryocytic thrombocytopenia. The V and J genes are TRBV20-1 and TRBJ2-3; D may be TRBD1 or TRBD2 (5 bases each). Written as DNA, the CDR3 is TGCAGTGCTAGTGGGAGTGGGGACCAGGCAGATACGCAGTATTTT. Its translation is CSASGSGDQADTQYF.